One sample yielded the 30 T cell receptor beta chains listed below, sequenced in a study of Graves' ophthalmopathy and Graves' hyperthyroidism. RNA transcripts provided the template for amplifying TCR beta CDR3 regions. Second-round multiplex PCR followed a first-round RT-PCR using HTBI primers. MiXCR, applied by TCRdb to the multiplex PCR reads, yields one record per CDR3 protein. Of more than 550,000 distinct CDR3 sequences in the sample, about 38% were seen once. The sequenced sample was peripheral blood. Receptors originate from an adult man with Graves' ophthalmopathy.

V usage is TRBV7-3 and J usage is TRBJ2-5, with 11 bases fitting TRBD2. The DNA end favors TRBJ2-1, so the J call may be wrong. The CDR3 is 16 residues long. Germline V CDR1 and CDR2: SGHTA, FQGTGA. Here the CDR3 reads CASSSRTSGPTNEQFF. Here the CDR3 DNA reads TGTGCCAGCAGCTCCCGGACTAGCGGGCCGACCAATGAGCAGTTCTTC.

This clonotype came up many times. The chain couples TRBV25-1 to TRBJ1-2, with 8 positions matching TRBD1. CDR1 and CDR2 from the germline V gene are MGHDK and SYGVNS. There are 11 residues in the CDR3. Trimming took 10 bases from V and 4 from J; bases not matched to a gene: 2. In DNA, the CDR3 is TGTGCCACCAGGGGGCCCTATGGCTACACCTTC. The encoded protein is CATRGPYGYTF.

The chain carries TRBV7-4 and TRBJ2-2; tentatively, D is TRBD1 or TRBD2 (5 bases each). Germline V gene sequence: CDR1 SGHVT, CDR2 SQSDAQ. The CDR3 is 17 amino acids. V shed 4 bases and J shed 1 base, with 16 bases lying between them. Here the CDR3 DNA reads TGTGCCAGCAGCTCCCACCGGGGCTCTGGGAACACCGGGGAGCTGTTTTTT. The encoded protein is CASSSHRGSGNTGELFF.

The chain joins TRBV15 to TRBJ2-2; D remains unclear. V dropped 6 bases and J dropped 0 bases, with 8 bases sitting between them. The CDR3 totals 14 residues. Germline-derived CDR1 and CDR2 are LNHNV and YYDKDF (reference sequence). This chain's CDR3 is CATSSLANTGELFF. For the CDR3, the DNA is TGTGCCACCAGTAGCCTTGCGAACACCGGGGAGCTGTTTTTT.

As concerns this clonotype: One base away lies a much larger clone, so this may be a sequencing read error. The rearrangement uses TRBV7-9 and TRBJ1-1; 7 bases align to TRBD1. V lost 2 bases, J lost 0 bases, and 6 bases stayed unmatched. CDR1 and CDR2 (germline): SEHNR, FQNEAQ (reference sequence). The CDR3 has 16 residues. The CDR3 loop is CASSLPGGGVNTEAFF. In nucleotides, the CDR3 is TGTGCCAGCAGCTTACCAGGGGGAGGTGTGAACACTGAAGCTTTCTTT.

This rearrangement joins TRBV12-3 or TRBV12-4 to TRBJ1-5; 7 positions match TRBD1. CDR3 length: 15 residues. CDR3 sequence: CASVPQGGIGQPQHF. CDR3 DNA sequence: TGTGCTAGTGTCCCCCAGGGGGGGATCGGGCAGCCCCAGCATTTT.

As for this clonotype: This clone may be a read error of a much larger clone one base away. This chain connects TRBV2 to TRBJ1-2; D is uncertain. CDR1 is SNHLY, CDR2 FYNNEI, per germline. V was trimmed by 8 bases and J by 8 bases, leaving 18 bases between them. This CDR3 is built from 13 residues. The CDR3 sequence is CASGVRAQGGYTF. The CDR3 DNA follows: TGTGCCAGCGGTGTACGGGCGCAAGGAGGCTACACCTTC.

The V gene is TRBV6-6, the J gene TRBJ1-3; D is unclear. In germline, CDR1 is MNHNY, CDR2 SVGAGI (reference sequence). The CDR3 has 19 residues. Trimming pared 0 bases from V and 6 bases from J, leaving 24 bases between. CDR3 DNA sequence: TGTGCCAGCAGTTACTCGGAAGGAGGGTTCGTAGAACCCGAAAACACCATATATTTT. Its translation is CASSYSEGGFVEPENTIYF.

The chain combines TRBV5-6 with TRBJ2-7; 7 bases match TRBD2. From germline, CDR1 is SGHDT and CDR2 YYEEEE. The CDR3 is 13 amino acids. The ends lost 4 bases at V and 0 bases at J; junction bases unmatched: 1. The CDR3 DNA reads as TGTGCCAGCAGCCGGACTAGCTCCTACGAGCAGTACGTC. Encoded protein: CASSRTSSYEQYV.

This clonotype appeared a single time. The CDR3: CAISESGSRKDQPQHF. The CDR3 bases are TGTGCCATCAGTGAGTCGGGCAGTCGTAAGGATCAGCCCCAGCATTTT. The rearrangement links TRBV10-3 to TRBJ1-5, with D unresolved. The CDR3 runs to 16 residues. The germline V gene has CDR1 ENHRY and CDR2 SYGVKD. With 0 bases removed from V and 5 bases from J, the gap between germline ends came to 14 bases.

The chain combines TRBV29-1 with TRBJ1-2, with 10 bases identical to TRBD1. Germline V gives CDR1 SQVTM, CDR2 ANQGSEA. CDR3 length equals 12 residues. Here the CDR3 reads CSPGQGTYGYTF. DNA for the CDR3: TGCAGTCCGGGACAGGGGACCTATGGCTACACCTTC.

There are many counts of this clonotype. This chain links TRBV12-3 or TRBV12-4 with TRBJ2-5; TRBD2 matches at 7 bases. CDR3 length: 17 amino acids. V was pared by 0 bases and J by 5 bases, with 12 bases of the junction left unmatched. The CDR3 coding sequence is TGTGCCAGCAGTTTAGCGCACGGGGGGAGCGACCCGGAGACCCAGTACTTC. Translating gives CASSLAHGGSDPETQYF.

The sample holds many counts of this clonotype. This chain joins TRBV7-9 and TRBJ2-7, with TRBD1 matching over 9 bases. V lost 4 bases to trimming and J lost 7 bases; unmatched junction nucleotides: 8. There are 14 residues in the CDR3. CDR1 and CDR2 (germline): SEHNR, FQNEAQ (reference sequence). The DNA of the CDR3 is TGTGCCAGCAGCTGGGACAGGGTTCTGGAAGAGCAGTACTTC. This codes for CASSWDRVLEEQYF. Variable domain in full (rest from reference TRBV7-9 and TRBJ2-7): DTGVSQNPRHKITKRGQNVTFRCDPISEHNRLYWYRQTLGQGPEFLTYFQNEAQLEKSRLLSDRFSAERPKGSFSTLEIQRTEQGDSAMYLCASSWDRVLEEQYFGPGTRLTVT.

J is TRBJ1-3 and V is TRBV5-6; D unclear. CDR1 and CDR2 from the germline V gene are SGHDT and YYEEEE. The V end was cut by 0 bases, the J end by 0 bases, with 10 bases between. The CDR3 loop spans 16 amino acids. The CDR3 nucleotides are TGTGCCAGCAGCTTGGGCTGGGCTGGCTCTGGAAACACCATATATTTT. Amino acid sequence: CASSLGWAGSGNTIYF.

This clonotype came up a few times. The chain combines TRBV7-9 with TRBJ1-2, with a tentative D call TRBD1 (6 bases). CDR3 length: 14 amino acids. CDR1 is SEHNR, CDR2 FQNEAQ, per germline (reference sequence). Trimming cost V 8 bases and J 5 bases, with 18 bases left between them. DNA for the CDR3: TGTGCCAGCTCACCACAGGGCTCCCTTTATGGCTACACCTTC. Translation gives CASSPQGSLYGYTF. The full variable domain, rest sourced from reference TRBV7-9 and TRBJ1-2, is DTGVSQNPRHKITKRGQNVTFRCDPISEHNRLYWYRQTLGQGPEFLTYFQNEAQLEKSRLLSDRFSAERPKGSFSTLEIQRTEQGDSAMYLCASSPQGSLYGYTFGSGTRLTVV.

About this clonotype: A read error may be the cause here, since a much bigger clone is one base away. The chain links TRBV5-1 to TRBJ2-7, with D maybe TRBD1 (5 bases). The V gene's germline CDR1 is SGHRS and CDR2 YFSETQ. V was clipped by 5 bases and J by 4 bases, with 10 bases between them. The CDR3 totals 12 residues. In DNA, the CDR3 is TGCGCCAGCAGACGAGCAGGGTACGAGCAGTACTTC. Its translation: CASRRAGYEQYF.

This clonotype was seen ten or more times. The rearrangement links TRBV5-1 to TRBJ1-2; tentative D call: TRBD1 (5 bases). CDR3 length equals 15 residues. CDR1 SGHRS and CDR2 YFSETQ come from the germline V gene. The V end lost 4 bases, the J end lost 0 bases, and 13 bases lay between the germline ends. CDR3 DNA sequence: TGCGCCAGCAGCATAAGCCTACAGGCTAACTATGGCTACACCTTC. This sequence encodes CASSISLQANYGYTF.

The rearrangement uses TRBV7-8 and TRBJ2-5; no clear D gene. Trimming stripped 5 bases from V and 9 bases from J, with 16 bases between. CDR1 and CDR2 from the germline V gene are SGHVS and FQNEAQ. This CDR3 contains 13 residues. The CDR3 DNA is TGTGCCAGCAGCCCGGACGGAGATCAGCCCCAGTACTTC. This encodes CASSPDGDQPQYF.

This sequence joins TRBV7-9 and TRBJ2-3; D is undetermined. The CDR3 totals 11 residues. Trimming left V 4 bases short and J 6 bases short, with 5 bases between. Germline V lookup: CDR1 SEHNR, CDR2 FQNEAQ (reference sequence). The CDR3 sequence is CASSWADTQYF. In nucleotides, the CDR3 is TGTGCCAGCAGCTGGGCCGATACGCAGTATTTT. Full variable domain (outside the CDR3, taken from reference TRBV7-9 and TRBJ2-3): DTGVSQNPRHKITKRGQNVTFRCDPISEHNRLYWYRQTLGQGPEFLTYFQNEAQLEKSRLLSDRFSAERPKGSFSTLEIQRTEQGDSAMYLCASSWADTQYFGPGTRLTVL.

This clonotype came up many times. At one boundary the junction diverges from the germline segment, which might be a read error. V is TRBV10-3 and J is TRBJ1-2, with 10 positions matching TRBD1. This CDR3 has 13 amino acids. The germline V gene has CDR1 ENHRY and CDR2 SYGVKD. The CDR3 spells CASSRDRGSDYTF. The CDR3 DNA sequence: TGTGCCAGCAGTCGGGACAGGGGATCGGACTACACCTTC.

The CDR3 loop reads CASSSRCEQYF. The CDR3 DNA reads as TGTGCCAGCAGCTCTCGTTGTGAGCAGTACTTC. This chain uses TRBV7-4 with TRBJ2-7; D is uncertain. The V end was cut by 4 bases, the J end by 7 bases, with 8 bases between. Germline V gene sequence: CDR1 SGHVT, CDR2 SQSDAQ. The CDR3 sequence is 11 residues long.

The chain links TRBV5-8 to TRBJ1-5; D perhaps matches TRBD1 (5 bases). The CDR3 length is 14 residues. V shed 5 bases and J shed 7 bases, with 16 bases lying between them. CDR1 is SGHTS and CDR2 is YDEGEE in the germline V gene. CDR3 sequence: CASSVGALPQPQHF. The CDR3 nucleotides are TGTGCCAGCAGTGTAGGGGCTCTGCCCCAGCCCCAGCATTTT.

This clonotype has a count of ten or more. The CDR3 loop is CASSSELYEQYF. For the CDR3, the DNA is TGTGCCAGCAGCTCCGAACTCTACGAGCAGTACTTC. V and J are TRBV2 and TRBJ2-7; D uncertain. V was trimmed by 6 bases and J by 3 bases, leaving 9 bases between them. This CDR3 region has 12 residues. From germline, CDR1 is SNHLY and CDR2 FYNNEI.

In this sample, this clonotype turned up a few times. The gene calls are TRBV2 and TRBJ2-5; D remains ambiguous. V was shortened by 5 bases and J by 2 bases, with 12 bases between the two germline ends. Looked up from germline, CDR1 is SNHLY and CDR2 is FYNNEI. The CDR3 is 14 amino acids. In nucleotides, the CDR3 is TGTGCCAGCAGTTTATCCCTAGTTCAAGAGACCCAGTACTTC. It is translated as CASSLSLVQETQYF.

The chain has TRBV29-1 and TRBJ1-2; D remains unclear. V was shortened by 2 bases and J by 0 bases, with 10 bases between the two germline ends. Germline CDR1 and CDR2: SQVTM and ANQGSEA. The CDR3 totals 14 residues. The chain's CDR3 is CSVELGRANYGYTF. The CDR3 nucleotides are TGCAGCGTTGAATTGGGTCGGGCTAACTATGGCTACACCTTC.

The chain uses TRBV2 and TRBJ2-3; D may be TRBD2 (5 bases). The CDR3 is 13 amino acids. Germline CDR1 reads SNHLY; CDR2 reads FYNNEI. V lost 8 bases and J lost 6, with 15 bases in between. The CDR3 nucleotides read TGTGCCAGCGGAAGGGAGACCGGGGATACGCAGTATTTT. It yields the protein CASGRETGDTQYF. The whole variable domain, filled in from reference TRBV2 and TRBJ2-3, reads EPEVTQTPSHQVTQMGQEVILRCVPISNHLYFYWYRQILGQKVEFLVSFYNNEISEKSEIFDDQFSVERPDGSNFTLKIRSTKLEDSAMYFCASGRETGDTQYFGPGTRLTVL.

At least ten counts were recorded for this clonotype. The chain carries TRBV5-1 and TRBJ1-6; tentative D call: TRBD1 (6 bases). V was clipped by 2 bases and J by 10 bases, with 13 bases between them. The germline V gene has CDR1 SGHRS and CDR2 YFSETQ. The CDR3 consists of 14 residues. The CDR3: CASSFGGARSPLHF. The CDR3 DNA reads TGCGCCAGCAGCTTTGGGGGGGCGAGGTCACCCCTCCACTTT.

This sequence joins TRBV20-1 and TRBJ1-5, with 9 positions matching TRBD1. CDR1 and CDR2 from the germline V gene are DFQATT and SNEGSKA (reference sequence). This CDR3 comprises 14 residues. With 4 bases clipped from V and 2 bases from J, the junction kept 3 bases outside the gene matches. CDR3 nucleotide sequence: TGCAGTGCTAAGCGGACAGGGGGCAATCAGCCCCAGCATTTT. This codes for CSAKRTGGNQPQHF.

The table lists this clonotype with many counts. The chain has TRBV12-3 or TRBV12-4 and TRBJ2-6; no clear D. This CDR3 is 14 amino acids long. V was cut by 6 bases and J by 5 bases, with 11 bases left in between. This CDR3 is CASSHPAWANVLTF. For the CDR3, the DNA is TGTGCCAGCAGCCACCCCGCGTGGGCCAACGTCCTGACTTTC.

V and J are TRBV13 and TRBJ1-3; possibly TRBD1 for D (5 bases). The CDR3 loop spans 14 amino acids. Germline CDR1 reads PRHDT; CDR2 reads FYEKMQ (reference sequence). V shed 0 bases and J shed 3 bases, with 6 bases lying between them. The CDR3 region is CASSLGTVGNTIYF. CDR3 nucleotide sequence: TGTGCCAGCAGCTTAGGGACAGTTGGAAACACCATATATTTT.